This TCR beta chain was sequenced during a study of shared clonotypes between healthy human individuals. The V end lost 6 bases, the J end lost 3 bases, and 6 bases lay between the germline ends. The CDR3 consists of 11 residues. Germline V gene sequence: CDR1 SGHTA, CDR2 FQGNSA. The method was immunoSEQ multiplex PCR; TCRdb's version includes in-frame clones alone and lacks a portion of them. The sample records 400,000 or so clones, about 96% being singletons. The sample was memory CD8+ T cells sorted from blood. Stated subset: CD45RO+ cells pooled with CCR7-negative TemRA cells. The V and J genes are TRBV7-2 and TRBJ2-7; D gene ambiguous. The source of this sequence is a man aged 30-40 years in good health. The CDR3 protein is CASRNYYEQYF. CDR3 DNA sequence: TGTGCCAGCAGGAACTACTACGAGCAGTACTTC.